Reported below is one T cell receptor (beta chain). This sample was included in a study of blood T cell repertoires in COVID-19. The germline V gene has CDR1 SGHDT and CDR2 YYEEEE. CDR3 length: 14 amino acids. Trimming took 4 bases from V and 11 from J, leaving 21 bases between them. Seattle-derived patients entered the study during active infection and were followed longitudinally. Using immunoSEQ multiplex PCR, the repertoire was profiled, and TCRdb retains in-frame clones only, with some absent. The data show 140,000 or so clones, about 76% seen once. The sequenced sample was peripheral blood. The V gene is TRBV5-6, the J gene TRBJ1-2, with a weak D call TRBD1 (5 bases). The receptor was isolated from a woman aged 70-85 years with COVID-19, enrolled during active disease. The CDR3 is CASSPGAGSEFYTF. The CDR3 coding sequence is TGTGCCAGCAGCCCTGGGGCCGGGTCCGAATTTTACACCTTC.